This T cell receptor beta chain was identified during a study of shared T cell receptors in the human thymus. This CDR3 region has 19 residues. Losses at the gene ends were 5 bases for V and 4 bases for J; bases not matched to a gene: 18. CDR1 and CDR2 (germline): SEHNR, FQNEAQ (reference sequence). Using immunoSEQ multiplex PCR, the repertoire was profiled, and TCRdb retains in-frame clones only, with some absent. The sample includes under 450,000 clones, 95% of them seen just once. The clonotype comes from a human donor. Material for sequencing was thymocytes. J is TRBJ1-4 and V is TRBV7-9, with 8 bases that match TRBD1. The CDR3 spells CASSPTPLGRGRFNEKLFF. CDR3 nucleotides: TGTGCCAGCAGCCCAACCCCCCTCGGCAGGGGGCGATTTAATGAAAAACTGTTTTTT.